A single sample gave rise to the 23 T cell receptor beta chains below, sequenced in a study of shared clonotypes between healthy human individuals (dated by TCRdb to the early 2020s). The method behind the library was the immunoSEQ multiplex PCR assay. TCRdb took this table from immuneACCESS and kept in-frame rearrangements with V and J called. Such tables lack part of the clones; where checked against another copy, unresolved V genes explain under half of the gap, and the rest is unexplained. The sample table lists roughly 1,100,000 clones, about three quarters of them with a count of one. The biggest ten clones account for about 1.4% of the sample. The specimen sequenced was memory CD4+ T cells sorted from blood. The cell subset or site label, read with the paper, signifies: CD45RA-negative fraction. All receptors come from a man between 18 and 29 years old in good health.

J is TRBJ2-5 and V is TRBV19, with D perhaps TRBD1 (6 bases). Germline lookup yields CDR1 LNHDA and CDR2 SQIVND (reference sequence). V lost 1 base and J lost 5, with 14 bases in between. This CDR3 contains 15 residues. The CDR3 DNA follows: TGTGCCAGTAGTATAGGTAGCAGCCAGGGGGAGACCCAGTACTTC. Its protein is CASSIGSSQGETQYF.

This clone occurred a few times. The chain has TRBV6-6 and TRBJ1-4; D is possibly TRBD1 (5 bases). Germline CDR1 is MNHNY and CDR2 is SVGAGI (reference sequence). The V end lost 5 bases, the J end lost 11 bases, and 12 bases lay between the germline ends. The CDR3 spans 12 residues. This CDR3 reads CASSTGQGKLFF. In DNA, the CDR3 is TGTGCCAGCAGTACGGGGCAAGGGAAACTGTTTTTT.

This clone was counted only a few times. The same CDR3 can be traced to other DNA sequences in this sample. The chain uses TRBV5-1 and TRBJ2-3; the D gene is possibly TRBD2 (5 bases). The ends were cut back, 1 base at V and 3 bases at J, with 6 bases in the middle. The CDR3 spans 13 residues. Germline V gives CDR1 SGHRS, CDR2 YFSETQ. The CDR3 bases are TGCGCCAGCAGCTTGTCGGGGACAGATACGCAGTATTTT. Its translation: CASSLSGTDTQYF.

The V gene is TRBV6-6, the J gene TRBJ1-1, with TRBD1 matching 9 bases. The germline gives CDR1 MNHNY, CDR2 SVGAGI (reference sequence). The J segment lost 1 base and the V segment lost 4 bases, leaving 7 bases of the junction unmatched. The length of the CDR3 is 16 residues. CDR3 region: CASSFEPGQGNTEAFF. The CDR3 bases are TGTGCCAGCAGTTTTGAACCGGGACAGGGGAACACTGAAGCTTTCTTT.

The chain joins TRBV7-8 to TRBJ2-3; 8 nucleotides match TRBD2. CDR1 and CDR2 (germline): SGHVS, FQNEAQ. V dropped 5 bases and J dropped 0; count of bases not matched to a gene: 7. The CDR3 length is 16 residues. The CDR3 spells CASSREGLVSTDTQYF. The CDR3 DNA reads TGTGCCAGCAGCCGAGAGGGACTAGTCAGCACAGATACGCAGTATTTT.

Ten or more counts support this clone. The chain joins TRBV11-2 to TRBJ2-3, with 12 bases matching TRBD2. This CDR3 is built from 16 residues. Per germline, CDR1 SGHAT and CDR2 FQNNGV. V lost 5 bases to trimming and J lost 2 bases; unmatched junction nucleotides: 5. CDR3 sequence (DNA): TGTGCCAGCAGCCCTCGACTAGCGGGGGTCACAGATACGCAGTATTTT. This translates into CASSPRLAGVTDTQYF. The full variable domain, with the rest looked up from reference TRBV11-2 and TRBJ2-3, is EAGVAQSPRYKIIEKRQSVAFWCNPISGHATLYWYQQILGQGPKLLIQFQNNGVVDDSQLPKDRFSAERLKGVDSTLKIQPAKLEDSAVYLCASSPRLAGVTDTQYFGPGTRLTVL.

This clone was seen only once. V gene TRBV7-9 combines with J gene TRBJ2-7, with D maybe TRBD1 (5 bases). V dropped 5 bases and J dropped 7 bases, with 18 bases sitting between them. Per the germline V gene, CDR1 is SEHNR and CDR2 is FQNEAQ (reference sequence). CDR3 length equals 14 residues. The DNA of the CDR3 is TGTGCCAGCAGCCCCAGGGAAATGATCGGGGAGCAGTACTTC. It is translated as CASSPREMIGEQYF.

The chain has TRBV5-1 and TRBJ1-2; D unresolved. The V and J ends lost 2 bases and 9 bases respectively, with 11 bases between them. Looked up from germline, CDR1 is SGHRS and CDR2 is YFSETQ. The CDR3 loop spans 12 amino acids. The CDR3 reads CASSLGVSSYTF. CDR3 nucleotides: TGCGCCAGCAGCTTAGGTGTTAGTAGCTACACCTTC.

This clone appeared a few times. The chain is built from TRBV2 and TRBJ1-5; tentatively, D is TRBD1 (6 bases). The CDR3 totals 13 residues. V gave up 6 bases and J gave up 5 bases, with 11 bases separating them. In germline, CDR1 is SNHLY, CDR2 FYNNEI. The CDR3 DNA reads TGTGCCAGCAGGGGGGGCGTGGATCAGCCCCAGCATTTT. This encodes CASRGGVDQPQHF.

This clone was seen a few times. Additional DNA sequences in this sample encode the identical CDR3. The chain uses TRBV7-9 and TRBJ2-2, with unresolved D. From germline, CDR1 is SEHNR and CDR2 FQNEAQ (reference sequence). V was pared by 5 bases and J by 3 bases, with 4 bases between. The CDR3 is made up of 12 amino acids. CDR3 DNA: TGTGCCAGCAGCCGAGACACCGGGGAGCTGTTTTTT. The encoded protein is CASSRDTGELFF.

The J gene is TRBJ1-2, the V gene TRBV6-6; D not certain. Trimming stripped 6 bases from V and 2 bases from J, with 16 bases between. The CDR3 is 15 residues long. Germline CDR1 is MNHNY and CDR2 is SVGAGI (reference sequence). CDR3 DNA sequence: TGTGCCAGCAGCTATGACGCGGGAGCCAACTATGGCTACACCTTC. Its translation is CASSYDAGANYGYTF.

In its sample, this clone was seen a few times. The chain combines TRBV28 with TRBJ2-7; possibly TRBD1 for D (5 bases). Germline assignment: CDR1 MDHEN and CDR2 SYDVKM. The V end lost 6 bases, the J end lost 0 bases, and 18 bases lay between the germline ends. CDR3 size: 16 residues. The CDR3 sequence is CASSPSTGKSSYEQYF. In DNA, the CDR3 is TGTGCCAGCAGCCCAAGTACAGGCAAAAGCTCCTACGAGCAGTACTTC.

V gene TRBV7-9 combines with J gene TRBJ1-6; D may be TRBD1 (5 bases). V shed 9 bases and J shed 3 bases, with 15 bases lying between them. CDR3 size: 15 residues. CDR1 is SEHNR, CDR2 FQNEAQ, per germline (reference sequence). The CDR3 sequence is CASSRGRDYNSPLHF. CDR3 DNA: TGTGCCAGTTCGCGGGGGAGGGACTATAATTCACCCCTCCACTTT.

For this clone: Other DNA variants within this sample encode the same CDR3. This chain uses TRBV5-1 with TRBJ2-7, with D possibly being TRBD2 (6 bases). Germline CDR1 SGHRS, CDR2 YFSETQ. CDR3 length: 15 residues. V lost 4 bases and J 0 bases, leaving 14 bases between the germline ends. CDR3 DNA: TGCGCCAGCAGCCCCGGGGGACTCAGCTCCTACGAGCAGTACTTC. Protein sequence: CASSPGGLSSYEQYF.

The CDR3 DNA reads TGTGCCAGTAGCGGTGACAACTCATTTAACTATGGCTACACCTTC. Translated: CASSGDNSFNYGYTF. This chain uses TRBV19 with TRBJ1-2; D is undetermined. The germline V gene encodes CDR1 LNHDA and CDR2 SQIVND (reference sequence). There are 15 residues in the CDR3. V was pared by 6 bases and J by 1 base, with 15 bases between.

V and J are TRBV28 and TRBJ2-7; possible D gene TRBD2, 6 bases. The ends were cut back, 6 bases at V and 6 bases at J, with 18 bases in the middle. This CDR3 region has 14 residues. Germline-derived CDR1 and CDR2 are MDHEN and SYDVKM. The CDR3 nucleotides are TGTGCCAGCAGCTTGAGTAGCGGTTTGGGCGAGCAGTACTTC. It specifies CASSLSSGLGEQYF.

The V and J genes are TRBV18 and TRBJ2-7; TRBD1 matches at 7 bases. The CDR3 consists of 15 residues. CDR1 KGHSH and CDR2 LQKENI come from the germline V gene. The ends lost 3 bases at V and 6 bases at J; junction bases unmatched: 11. The CDR3 reads CASSPKEGGRAEQYF. As DNA, the CDR3 is TGTGCCAGCTCACCTAAGGAAGGGGGCAGGGCCGAGCAGTACTTC. Based on the CDR3 plus reference TRBV18 and TRBJ2-7, the full variable domain is NAGVMQNPRHLVRRRGQEARLRCSPMKGHSHVYWYRQLPEEGLKFMVYLQKENIIDESGMPKERFSAEFPKEGPSILRIQQVVRGDSAAYFCASSPKEGGRAEQYFGPGTRLTVT.

This clone occurred once. The V call is TRBV7-2, the J call TRBJ1-1, with D perhaps matching TRBD1 (5 bases). V was pared by 1 base and J by 7 bases, with 16 bases between. CDR3 length: 15 residues. The germline gives CDR1 SGHTA, CDR2 FQGNSA. Here the CDR3 DNA reads TGTGCCAGCAGCTTAGGAGGGGCCCCTACCATTGAAGCTTTCTTT. Translation gives CASSLGGAPTIEAFF.

Remarks on this clone: This CDR3 is also generated by other DNA sequences in the sample. The chain joins TRBV10-3 to TRBJ2-6; possibly TRBD2 for D (6 bases). The CDR3 runs to 15 residues. Germline V gives CDR1 ENHRY, CDR2 SYGVKD. The germline V and J ends were trimmed by 3 bases and 1 base, with 7 bases remaining between them. In DNA form, the CDR3 reads TGTGCCATCAGTGATGGAGGGTCTGGGGCCAACGTCCTGACTTTC. Encoded protein: CAISDGGSGANVLTF.

This clone was recorded a few times. The sample holds other DNA sequences that translate to the same CDR3. This chain joins TRBV7-9 and TRBJ1-1; D perhaps matches TRBD1 (5 bases). Per the germline V gene, CDR1 is SEHNR and CDR2 is FQNEAQ (reference sequence). V lost 2 bases and J 3 bases, leaving 10 bases between the germline ends. The CDR3 is made up of 14 amino acids. The CDR3 DNA sequence: TGTGCCAGCAGCTTACAGGGAAGGGACACTGAAGCTTTCTTT. It translates to CASSLQGRDTEAFF.

This chain links TRBV10-3 with TRBJ2-2; TRBD1 agrees at 9 bases. Trimming took 9 bases from V and 5 from J; bases not matched to a gene: 7. This CDR3 has 14 amino acids. Germline assignment: CDR1 ENHRY and CDR2 SYGVKD. The DNA for the CDR3 is TGTGCCATAAGGACAGGGGCAGAAACCGGGGAGCTGTTTTTT. Translation gives CAIRTGAETGELFF.

V and J are TRBV4-1 and TRBJ2-3; 7 nucleotides line up with TRBD2. CDR3 length: 17 residues. J lost 3 bases, V lost 0 bases, and 9 bases had no gene match. Germline-derived CDR1 and CDR2 are MGHRA and YSYEKL. CDR3 bases: TGCGCCAGCAGCCAAGAAGCTAGCGGAAGACCGACAGATACGCAGTATTTT. This encodes CASSQEASGRPTDTQYF.

V is TRBV5-1 and J is TRBJ2-7; TRBD1 agrees at 9 bases. With V trimmed by 2 bases and J by 3 bases, 3 bases remained unmatched. Germline CDR1 is SGHRS and CDR2 is YFSETQ. The CDR3 has 14 residues. The chain's CDR3 is CASSFRTGDYEQYF. The CDR3 DNA follows: TGCGCCAGCAGCTTCCGGACAGGGGACTACGAGCAGTACTTC.